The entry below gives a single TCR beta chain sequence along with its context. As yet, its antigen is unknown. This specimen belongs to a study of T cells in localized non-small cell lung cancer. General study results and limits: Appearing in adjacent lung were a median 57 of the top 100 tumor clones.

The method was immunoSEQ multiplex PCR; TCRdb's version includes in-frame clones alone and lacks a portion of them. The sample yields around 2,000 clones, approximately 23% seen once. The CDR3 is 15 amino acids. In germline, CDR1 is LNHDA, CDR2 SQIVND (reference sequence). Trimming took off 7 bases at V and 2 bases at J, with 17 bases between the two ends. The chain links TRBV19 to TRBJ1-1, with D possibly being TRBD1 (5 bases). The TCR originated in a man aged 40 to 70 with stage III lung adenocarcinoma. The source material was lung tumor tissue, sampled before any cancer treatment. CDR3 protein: CASTLPGTANTEAFF. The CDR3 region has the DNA TGTGCCAGTACCCTACCCGGGACGGCTAACACTGAAGCTTTCTTT.